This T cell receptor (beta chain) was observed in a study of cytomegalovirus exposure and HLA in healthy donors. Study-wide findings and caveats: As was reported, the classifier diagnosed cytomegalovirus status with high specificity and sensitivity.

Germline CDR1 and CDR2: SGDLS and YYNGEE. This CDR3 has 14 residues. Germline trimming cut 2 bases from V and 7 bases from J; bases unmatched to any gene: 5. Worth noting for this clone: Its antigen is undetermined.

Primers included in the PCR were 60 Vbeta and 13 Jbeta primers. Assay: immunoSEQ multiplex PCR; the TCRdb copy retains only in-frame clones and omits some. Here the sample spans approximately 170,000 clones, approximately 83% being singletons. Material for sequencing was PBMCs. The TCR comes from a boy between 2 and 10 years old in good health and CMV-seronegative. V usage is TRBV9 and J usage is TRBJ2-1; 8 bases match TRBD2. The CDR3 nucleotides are TGTGCCAGCAGCGTGGAAAGCGGGAGTAATGAGCAGTTCTTC. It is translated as CASSVESGSNEQFF.